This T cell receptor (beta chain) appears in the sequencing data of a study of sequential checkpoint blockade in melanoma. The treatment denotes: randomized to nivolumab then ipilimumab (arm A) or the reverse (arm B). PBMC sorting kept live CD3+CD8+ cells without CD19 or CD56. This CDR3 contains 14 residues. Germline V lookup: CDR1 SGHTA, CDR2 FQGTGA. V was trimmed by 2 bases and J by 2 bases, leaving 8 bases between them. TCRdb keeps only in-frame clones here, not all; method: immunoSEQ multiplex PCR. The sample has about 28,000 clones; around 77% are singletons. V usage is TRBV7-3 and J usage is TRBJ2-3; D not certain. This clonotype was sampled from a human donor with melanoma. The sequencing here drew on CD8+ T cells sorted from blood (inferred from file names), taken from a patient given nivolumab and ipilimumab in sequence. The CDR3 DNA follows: TGTGCCAGCAGCTTAGGCATGCCCACAGATACGCAGTATTTT. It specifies CASSLGMPTDTQYF.